A selection of T cell receptor beta chains follows, all from one sample in a study of shared clonotypes between healthy human individuals. TCRdb's copy holds only in-frame clones and misses some; the assay was immunoSEQ multiplex PCR. The sample lists around 2.5 million clones, roughly 93% occurring once. The sample comprised naive CD4+ T cells from PBMCs. The receptors derive from a man younger than 35 in good health. Some clones in this sample may be carry-over from other donors' samples. Each CDR3 is given with its conserved first and last residue. D genes are given only for firm matches. A row's size may be missing; if present it is once, few, many or a size class.

.	TRBV28	TRBJ1-3	.	TGTGCCAGCAGTGGACCAAGGAGCTCTGGAAACACCATATATTTT	CASSGPRSSGNTIYF
once	TRBV7-2	TRBJ1-1	TRBD1	TGTGCCAGCAGCTTAGTAGGGGCAGGGGGGAACACTGAAGCTTTCTTT	CASSLVGAGGNTEAFF
.	TRBV6-5	TRBJ2-7	TRBD1	TGTGCCAGCAGTTCGACAGGGAACCCCTCCTACGAGCAGTACTTC	CASSSTGNPSYEQYF
.	TRBV27	TRBJ2-7	.	TGTGCCAGCAGTCCCCGGACCGGAATACACGAGCAGTACTTC	CASSPRTGIHEQYF
once	TRBV9	TRBJ2-7	.	TGTGCCAGCAGCGTTCGTCCCGACGGGAGCTCCTACGAGCAGTACTTC	CASSVRPDGSSYEQYF
.	TRBV9	TRBJ2-5	.	TGTGCCAGCAGCGTCGGGACACCCAGTAAGACCCAGTACTTC	CASSVGTPSKTQYF
.	TRBV5-1	TRBJ1-6	.	TGCGCCAGCAGCTTGGCCTTAAGGTCACCCCTCCACTTT	CASSLALRSPLHF
.	TRBV6-1	TRBJ2-7	.	TGTGCCAGCAGTGGACCGCTCAGGGAGCAGTACTTC	CASSGPLREQYF
.	TRBV7-2	TRBJ2-5	TRBD1	TGTGCCAGCAGCTTATTCCAGGGGGCAGAGACCCAGTACTTC	CASSLFQGAETQYF
.	TRBV28	TRBJ1-4	.	TGTGCCAGCAGTCCCCCCGGGTCAGATGAAAAACTGTTTTTT	CASSPPGSDEKLFF
.	TRBV7-2	TRBJ2-1	.	TGTGCCAGCAGCTTTACAGCCTACAATGAGCAGTTCTTC	CASSFTAYNEQFF
.	TRBV30	TRBJ1-4	.	TGTGCCTGGAGTGCCGGTATCGGGACAACTAATGAAAAACTGTTTTTT	CAWSAGIGTTNEKLFF
.	TRBV5-4	TRBJ2-6	TRBD1	TGTGCCAGCAGCTTGGGACAGGGGTTCTCTGGGGCCAACGTCCTGACTTTC	CASSLGQGFSGANVLTF
.	TRBV5-4	TRBJ1-1	.	TGTGCCAGCAGCCAAGACAGGAACACTGAAGCTTTCTTT	CASSQDRNTEAFF
.	TRBV28	TRBJ1-1	.	TGTGCCAGCAGTTTATTTTTGGGGAACACTGAAGCTTTCTTT	CASSLFLGNTEAFF
.	TRBV13	TRBJ2-7	TRBD1	TGTGCCAGCAGCGCCCGCTGGGACAGGGACGCTAACTACGAGCAGTACTTC	CASSARWDRDANYEQYF
.	TRBV28	TRBJ1-4	TRBD1	TGTGCCAGCGGGCGGAAGGGGGCGGGGGATGAAAAACTGTTTTTT	CASGRKGAGDEKLFF
.	TRBV14	TRBJ1-2	.	TGTGCCAGCAGCCAAGATGTAACTCCGGGCTATGGCTACACCTTC	CASSQDVTPGYGYTF
.	TRBV7-6	TRBJ2-7	TRBD1	TGTGCCAGCAGCTTAGTTCCGGGACAGGGTAGCTACGAGCAGTACTTC	CASSLVPGQGSYEQYF
.	TRBV7-8	TRBJ2-1	.	TGTGCCAGCAGCTTTCTCGGAGGGGGGTACAATGAGCAGTTCTTC	CASSFLGGGYNEQFF
.	TRBV18	TRBJ1-1	TRBD1	TGTGCCAGCTCACCAGTGACAGGGGGCACTGAAGCTTTCTTT	CASSPVTGGTEAFF
.	TRBV7-8	TRBJ2-7	.	TGTGCCAGCAGCTTCGGGGAGCGGCAGTACTTC	CASSFGERQYF
.	TRBV15	TRBJ2-3	.	TGTGCCACCAGCAGAGTGGGCAGTTACACAGATACGCAGTATTTT	CATSRVGSYTDTQYF
.	TRBV5-1	TRBJ2-1	TRBD1	TGCGCCAGCTACAACCGACAGGGGGCGTACAATGAGCAGTTCTTC	CASYNRQGAYNEQFF
.	TRBV19	TRBJ2-7	TRBD2	TGTGCCACCCGGCCTAGCGGGGTTTACGAGCAGTACTTC	CATRPSGVYEQYF
.	TRBV27	TRBJ2-1	.	TGTGCCAGCAGATCCGACAGAACAGCCTACAATGAGCAGTTCTTC	CASRSDRTAYNEQFF
.	TRBV6-1	TRBJ1-5	.	TGTGCCAGCAGTGAAGGAACGGGCAATCAGCCCCAGCATTTT	CASSEGTGNQPQHF
once	TRBV2	TRBJ1-3	.	TGTGCCAGCAGGGTTGGGACCTCAGTAGGCACCATATATTTT	CASRVGTSVGTIYF
.	TRBV28	TRBJ2-7	TRBD1	TGTGCCAGCAGGACGGACAGGGCCTACGAGCAGTACTTC	CASRTDRAYEQYF
.	TRBV19	TRBJ2-3	TRBD2	TGTGCCAGTAGGGGACTAGCGGGACTAGGAATCAGCACAGATACGCAGTATTTT	CASRGLAGLGISTDTQYF
.	TRBV7-9	TRBJ1-2	TRBD1	TGTGCCAGCAGCCTACAGGGGGCCCATGGCTACACCTTC	CASSLQGAHGYTF
.	TRBV4-2	TRBJ1-2	.	TGTGCCAGCAGCCAAGATGGGGGAGGCTACACCTTC	CASSQDGGGYTF
.	TRBV4-1	TRBJ2-7	.	TGCGCCAGCAGCCCCCTGGGCAGGGGCTACGAGCAGTACTTC	CASSPLGRGYEQYF
.	TRBV2	TRBJ2-1	.	TGTGCCAGCAGCGTTATGAATGAGCAGTTCTTC	CASSVMNEQFF
.	TRBV5-1	TRBJ1-1	.	TGCGCCAGCAGCTTAAGTTCTGGGAACACTGAAGCTTTCTTT	CASSLSSGNTEAFF
once	TRBV5-1	TRBJ2-1	TRBD2	TGCGCCAGCAGCTTGGAGTTACTAGCGGGCGGGAGCTCCTACAATGAGCAGTTCTTC	CASSLELLAGGSSYNEQFF
.	TRBV28	TRBJ1-3	TRBD1	TGTGCCAGCAGTTTAAGGTTTCCCAGGGGGCCTGGAAACACCATATATTTT	CASSLRFPRGPGNTIYF
.	TRBV7-2	TRBJ2-1	TRBD2	TGTGCCAGCAGCTCGGGACTAGCGGGCTACAATGAGCAGTTCTTC	CASSSGLAGYNEQFF
.	TRBV19	TRBJ2-1	TRBD2	TGTGCCAGTAGTATGGGGAGGACTAGTCCGGTTGAGCAGTTCTTC	CASSMGRTSPVEQFF
.	TRBV5-4	TRBJ2-5	.	TGTGCCAGCAGACTGGACACCCACGGGACCCAGTACTTC	CASRLDTHGTQYF
.	TRBV29-1	TRBJ2-5	.	TGCAGCGTTGGCCTAGGGGGAGGCCAAGAGACCCAGTACTTC	CSVGLGGGQETQYF
.	TRBV14	TRBJ2-3	TRBD2	TGTGCCAGCAGCCAAGAGCGGCCTAGCGGGCGGGCAGATACGCAGTATTTT	CASSQERPSGRADTQYF
.	TRBV21-1	TRBJ2-7	.	TGTGCCAGCAGCAAAGGAGGAGCGGGCCGTACCTACGAGCAGTACTTC	CASSKGGAGRTYEQYF
once	TRBV11-1	TRBJ2-4	TRBD1	TGTGCCAGCAGCTTAGCGGGGCCGGGACAGGGGGGAAACATTCAGTACTTC	CASSLAGPGQGGNIQYF
.	TRBV6-5	TRBJ1-3	.	TGTGCCAGCAGTCCAAAGGGGGGTGGAAACACCATATATTTT	CASSPKGGGNTIYF
.	TRBV29-1	TRBJ2-2	TRBD1	TGCAGCGTTGAAAGACAGGGCCGGGGTCCCGGGGAGCTGTTTTTT	CSVERQGRGPGELFF
.	TRBV5-1	TRBJ1-4	.	TGCGCCAGCAGCCTGGACACTAATGAAAAACTGTTTTTT	CASSLDTNEKLFF
once	TRBV28	TRBJ1-5	.	TGTGCCAGCACCCAACCGGGAAGCAATCAGCCCCAGCATTTT	CASTQPGSNQPQHF
.	TRBV25-1	TRBJ2-5	.	TGTGCCAGCGAAACCGCCGGGGCTTTGGAGACCCAGTACTTC	CASETAGALETQYF
.	TRBV5-1	TRBJ2-2	.	TGCGCCAGCAGCTTGGACGGCCCCCGCACCGGGGAGCTGTTTTTT	CASSLDGPRTGELFF
.	TRBV28	TRBJ2-5	.	TGTGCCAGCAGTCCTCCACAGGGTTGGGAGACCCAGTACTTC	CASSPPQGWETQYF
.	TRBV13	TRBJ1-2	TRBD1	TGTGCCAGCAGCTCAGACAGGGGTGCTTACGACGGTGAGGGGTACACCTTC	CASSSDRGAYDGEGYTF
.	TRBV7-2	TRBJ1-1	.	TGTGCCAGCAGCTTAGGCCTCCGCACTGAAGCTTTCTTT	CASSLGLRTEAFF
.	TRBV28	TRBJ2-4	TRBD1	TGTGCCAGCAGTTCCCCCCCGGGACAGGGGAACATTCAGTACTTC	CASSSPPGQGNIQYF
once	TRBV19	TRBJ1-5	.	TGTGCCAGTAGTATACAGAGGAATCAGCCCCAGCATTTT	CASSIQRNQPQHF
once	TRBV28	TRBJ1-2	.	TGTGCCAGCAGTTTGGCCCTCGGCGGCTACACCTTC	CASSLALGGYTF
.	TRBV7-8	TRBJ2-7	TRBD2	TGTGCCAGCAGCTTAGCTCGCGCGGGAGCAGCCGAGCAGTACTTC	CASSLARAGAAEQYF
.	TRBV5-1	TRBJ2-3	.	TGCGCCAGCAGCTGGGGGCTAGCAGGCATCGCAGATACGCAGTATTTT	CASSWGLAGIADTQYF